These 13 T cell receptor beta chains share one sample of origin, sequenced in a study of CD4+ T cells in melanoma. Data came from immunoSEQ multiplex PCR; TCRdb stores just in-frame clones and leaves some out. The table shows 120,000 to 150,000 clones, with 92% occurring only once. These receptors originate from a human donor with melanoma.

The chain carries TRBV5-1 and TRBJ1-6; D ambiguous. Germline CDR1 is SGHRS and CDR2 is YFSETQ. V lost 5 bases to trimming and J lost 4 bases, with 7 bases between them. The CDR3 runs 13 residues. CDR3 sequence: CASRGPYNSPLHF. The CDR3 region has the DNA TGCGCCAGCAGGGGTCCTTATAATTCACCCCTCCACTTT.

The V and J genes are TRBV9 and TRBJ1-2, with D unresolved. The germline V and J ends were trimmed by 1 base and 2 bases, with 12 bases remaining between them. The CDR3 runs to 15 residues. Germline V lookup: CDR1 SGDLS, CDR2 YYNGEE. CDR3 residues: CASSVTPIPNYGYTF. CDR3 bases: TGTGCCAGCAGCGTAACCCCCATACCGAACTATGGCTACACCTTC.

The CDR3 spells CASSWAFLSLTDTQYF. The DNA of the CDR3 is TGTGCCAGCAGTTGGGCCTTTCTATCCCTCACAGATACGCAGTATTTT. V gene TRBV6-5 combines with J gene TRBJ2-3, with D unclear. The CDR3 contains 16 residues. The germline gives CDR1 MNHEY, CDR2 SVGAGI. V was shortened by 4 bases and J by 2 bases, with 16 bases between the two germline ends.

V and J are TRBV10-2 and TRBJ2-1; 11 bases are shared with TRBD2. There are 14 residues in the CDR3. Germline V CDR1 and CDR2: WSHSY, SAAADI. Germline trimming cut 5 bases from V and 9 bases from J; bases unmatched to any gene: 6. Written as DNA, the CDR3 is TGCGCCAGCAGTAGTAGCGGGGGGGCGAGTGAGCAGTTCTTC. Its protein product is CASSSSGGASEQFF.

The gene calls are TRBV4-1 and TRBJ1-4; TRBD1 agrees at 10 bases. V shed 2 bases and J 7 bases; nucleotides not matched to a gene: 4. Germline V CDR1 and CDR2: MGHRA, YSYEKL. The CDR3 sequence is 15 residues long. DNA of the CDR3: TGCGCCAGCAGCCAATGGACAGGGGGAAGTGAAAAACTGTTTTTT. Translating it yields CASSQWTGGSEKLFF.

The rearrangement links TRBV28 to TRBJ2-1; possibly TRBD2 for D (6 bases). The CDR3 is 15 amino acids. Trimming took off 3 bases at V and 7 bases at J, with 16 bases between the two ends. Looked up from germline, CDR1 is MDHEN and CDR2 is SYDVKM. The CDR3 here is CASSFGGTTGNEQFF. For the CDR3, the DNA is TGTGCCAGCAGTTTCGGCGGGACCACGGGGAATGAGCAGTTCTTC.

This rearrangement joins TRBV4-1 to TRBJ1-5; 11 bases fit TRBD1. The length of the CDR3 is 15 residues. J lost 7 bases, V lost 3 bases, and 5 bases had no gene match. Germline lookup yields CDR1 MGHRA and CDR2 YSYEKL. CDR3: CASSQPDRGLQPQHF. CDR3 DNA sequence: TGCGCCAGCAGCCAGCCGGACAGGGGGCTACAGCCCCAGCATTTT.

The chain's CDR3 is CASSLAGFGQYF. The DNA of the CDR3 is TGTGCCAGCAGCTTGGCGGGTTTCGGGCAGTACTTC. The V call is TRBV5-5, the J call TRBJ2-7; no firm D call. The CDR3 is 12 residues long. Trimming removed 0 bases at V and 9 bases at J, with 10 bases between. The germline V gene encodes CDR1 SGHKS and CDR2 YYEKEE (reference sequence). Using reference TRBV5-5 and TRBJ2-7 for the parts outside the CDR3, the full variable domain is DAGVTQSPTHLIKTRGQQVTLRCSPISGHKSVSWYQQVLGQGPQFIFQYYEKEERGRGNFPDRFSARQFPNYSSELNVNALLLGDSALYLCASSLAGFGQYFGPGTRLTVT.

The CDR3 loop reads CASSYAGTEDNQPQHF. As DNA, the CDR3 is TGTGCCAGCAGCTACGCCGGGACGGAAGACAATCAGCCCCAGCATTTT. The chain uses TRBV5-5 and TRBJ1-5, with D possibly matching TRBD1 (5 bases). Germline V gives CDR1 SGHKS, CDR2 YYEKEE (reference sequence). The germline V and J ends were trimmed by 3 bases and 3 bases, with 16 bases remaining between them. The CDR3 is 16 residues long.

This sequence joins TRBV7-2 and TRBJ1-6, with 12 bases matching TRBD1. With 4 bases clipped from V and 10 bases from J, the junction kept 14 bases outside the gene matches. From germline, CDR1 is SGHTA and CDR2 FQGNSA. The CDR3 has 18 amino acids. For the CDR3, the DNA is TGTGCCAGCAGCTCAGCCGGGACAGGGGGCTTGGTTGGCTCACCCCTCCACTTT. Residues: CASSSAGTGGLVGSPLHF.

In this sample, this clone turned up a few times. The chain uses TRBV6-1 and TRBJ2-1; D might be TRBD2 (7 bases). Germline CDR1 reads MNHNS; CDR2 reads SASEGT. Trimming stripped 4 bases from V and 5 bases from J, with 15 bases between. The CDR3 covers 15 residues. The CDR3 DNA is TGTGCCAGCAGTGTAAGGGGGGGGGCTCACAATGAGCAGTTCTTC. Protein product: CASSVRGGAHNEQFF.

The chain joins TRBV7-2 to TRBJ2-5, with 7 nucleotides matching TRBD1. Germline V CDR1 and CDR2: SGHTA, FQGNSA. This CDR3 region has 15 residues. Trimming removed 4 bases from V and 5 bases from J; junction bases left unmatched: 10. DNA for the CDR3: TGTGCCAGCAGCTACGCTAGGACAGGCGGGGAGACCCAGTACTTC. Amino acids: CASSYARTGGETQYF.

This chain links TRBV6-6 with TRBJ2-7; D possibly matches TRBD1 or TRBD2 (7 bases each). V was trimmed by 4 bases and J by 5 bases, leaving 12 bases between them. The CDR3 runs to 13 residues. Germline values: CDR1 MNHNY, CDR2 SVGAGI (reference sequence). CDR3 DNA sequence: TGTGCCAGCAGTTGGGGAGGGACAGACGAGCAGTACTTC. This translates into CASSWGGTDEQYF.